The entry that follows covers one TCR beta chain sequence. Original processing notes: Out-of-frame sequences were removed, leaving some 2 million distinct TCRbeta sequences. Assay used: immunoSEQ multiplex PCR; TCRdb lists only in-frame clones, some missing. The V and J calls and the clone size are those of that table, but D and trimming were determined from the DNA. The sample holds some 30,000 clones, around four fifths seen once. Single viable CD3+CD4+CD8-CD45RO+ cells were sorted as the memory CD4+ T cells. The data stem from a study of memory CD4+ T cells and cytomegalovirus serostatus. Looked up from germline, CDR1 is SGHRS and CDR2 is YFSETQ. Trimming took off 5 bases at V and 4 bases at J, with 13 bases between the two ends. The CDR3 contains 14 residues.

The chain carries TRBV5-1 and TRBJ2-1; D is perhaps TRBD1 (6 bases). This clonotype was sampled from an adult in good health and CMV-seronegative. Some clones in this sample may be carry-over from other donors' samples. The material sequenced was memory CD4+ T cells from blood. CDR3 coding DNA: TGCGCCAGCAGTGAGGACAGAGCTTACAATGAGCAGTTCTTC. It codes for CASSEDRAYNEQFF.